The 10 T cell receptor beta chains listed next were all sequenced from one sample in a study of metastatic and nonmetastatic thyroid tumors. TCRdb reanalyzed the PCR reads with MiXCR. The table has over 25,000 clones, roughly 15% seen once; the top ten hold around 14%. All patients were treatment-naive before thyroid surgery. The specimen sequenced was blood. All receptors derive from a male donor with papillary thyroid cancer or a benign thyroid nodule (not recorded which). Some clones in this sample may be carry-over from other donors' samples.

With respect to this clone: A much larger clone lies one base from this, so it may be a read error. No conserved phenylalanine or tryptophan ends this CDR3, so it is likely a read error. The gene calls are TRBV20-1 and TRBJ2-7, with a weak D call TRBD1 (6 bases). The CDR3 has 13 amino acids. Germline lookup yields CDR1 DFQATT and CDR2 SNEGSKA (reference sequence). The CDR3 is CNATRQVPYEQYL. The DNA of the CDR3 is TGCAATGCTACTCGACAGGTCCCCTACGAGCAGTACCTC.

The chain carries TRBV3-1 and TRBJ1-6; TRBD1 might be the D (6 bases). With 6 bases removed from V and 1 base from J, the gap between germline ends came to 16 bases. The germline V gene has CDR1 LGHDT and CDR2 YNNKEL (reference sequence). This CDR3 has 17 residues. CDR3 bases: TGTGCCAGCAGGGGGGGGCGGAGGGGTTCCTATAATTCACCCCTCCACTTT. It specifies CASRGGRRGSYNSPLHF.

This clone is labeled medium-sized. The chain couples TRBV9 to TRBJ2-2; TRBD2 aligns across 15 bases. Germline values: CDR1 SGDLS, CDR2 YYNGEE. The CDR3 totals 19 residues. With 0 bases clipped from V and 5 bases from J, the junction kept 8 bases outside the gene matches. The CDR3 reads CASSVAVWTSGRGTGELFF. CDR3 in DNA: TGTGCCAGCAGCGTAGCGGTCTGGACTAGCGGGAGGGGGACCGGGGAGCTGTTTTTT. Combining the CDR3 with reference TRBV9 and TRBJ2-2 gives the whole variable domain DSGVTQTPKHLITATGQRVTLRCSPRSGDLSVYWYQQSLDQGLQFLIQYYNGEERAKGNILERFSAQQFPDLHSELNLSSLELGDSALYFCASSVAVWTSGRGTGELFFGEGSRLTVL.

This clone was recorded a few times. Given a much more abundant clone one base away, this may be a read error. Other DNA sequences in the same sample also yield this CDR3. The chain is built from TRBV5-1 and TRBJ2-2; 7 nucleotides line up with TRBD1. The CDR3 length is 17 residues. Germline values: CDR1 SGHRS, CDR2 YFSETQ. V lost 7 bases and J lost 4; bases outside the gene matches: 16. The CDR3 loop reads CASATARTGAATGELFF. The CDR3 DNA is TGCGCCAGCGCCACAGCCCGTACAGGGGCCGCCACCGGGGAGCTGTTTTTT.

This clone has ten or more counts. The gene calls are TRBV6-1 and TRBJ2-5; 11 bases match TRBD2. The CDR3 is made up of 16 amino acids. From germline, CDR1 is MNHNS and CDR2 SASEGT. V lost 6 bases and J lost 5; bases outside the gene matches: 11. As DNA, the CDR3 is TGTGCCAGCAGCACACTAGCGGGAGTAGGTGGGGAGACCCAGTACTTC. It encodes CASSTLAGVGGETQYF.

This clone was picked up many times. The chain couples TRBV3-1 to TRBJ1-3; D not resolved. The V and J ends lost 1 base and 4 bases respectively, with 20 bases between them. Germline lookup yields CDR1 LGHDT and CDR2 YNNKEL (reference sequence). The CDR3 covers 18 residues. Here the CDR3 DNA reads TGTGCCAGCAGCCAAGGTGTTTACCAGGCTACTAGGGGAAACACCATATATTTT. Translating gives CASSQGVYQATRGNTIYF. Full variable domain (missing parts from reference TRBV3-1 and TRBJ1-3): DTAVSQTPKYLVTQMGNDKSIKCEQNLGHDTMYWYKQDSKKFLKIMFSYNNKELIINETVPNRFSPKSPDKAHLNLHINSLELGDSAVYFCASSQGVYQATRGNTIYFGEGSWLTVV.

By its share, this clone is medium-sized. The chain uses TRBV20-1 and TRBJ2-7, with a possible D match to TRBD2 (6 bases). The CDR3 is 11 amino acids. The germline gives CDR1 DFQATT, CDR2 SNEGSKA (reference sequence). The V end was cut by 6 bases, the J end by 4 bases, with 10 bases between. CDR3 sequence reads: CSARRDYEQYF. The CDR3 DNA is TGCAGTGCGCGGCGGGATTACGAGCAGTACTTC.

This clone was recorded many times. This chain connects TRBV28 to TRBJ2-3, with D possibly TRBD2 on 5 matching bases. V gave up 1 base and J gave up 4 bases, with 12 bases separating them. CDR1 and CDR2 (germline): MDHEN, SYDVKM. The CDR3 has 15 amino acids. CDR3 loop: CASSLFLREPDTQYF. The CDR3, as DNA: TGTGCCAGCAGTTTATTCCTAAGGGAGCCAGATACGCAGTATTTT.

The chain is built from TRBV20-1 and TRBJ2-7; 8 bases match TRBD2. J lost 4 bases, V lost 3 bases, and 8 bases had no gene match. The germline gives CDR1 DFQATT, CDR2 SNEGSKA (reference sequence). The CDR3 is 14 residues long. The CDR3 sequence is CSASVLAEGYEQYF. CDR3 in DNA: TGCAGTGCTAGTGTACTAGCGGAAGGGTACGAGCAGTACTTC.

A few counts support this clone. The genes are TRBV2 and TRBJ2-7; 10 bases line up with TRBD2. CDR1 and CDR2 (germline): SNHLY, FYNNEI. The CDR3 runs to 15 residues. V lost 4 bases to trimming and J lost 3 bases; unmatched junction nucleotides: 6. CDR3 sequence reads: CASSGRTSGFYEQYF. The CDR3 nucleotides are TGTGCCAGCAGTGGAAGGACTAGCGGTTTCTACGAGCAGTACTTC.